This T cell receptor (beta chain) is from a study of CD8+ T cells in alopecia areata. Treatment given: oral pan-JAK inhibitor, 5-10 mg twice daily. V lost 4 bases to trimming and J lost 8 bases; unmatched junction nucleotides: 6. This CDR3 has 14 amino acids. Per the germline V gene, CDR1 is MGHRA and CDR2 is YSYEKL. Points on this clone: Its antigen is unknown.

Following RNA extraction, reverse transcription yielded cDNA that acted as the sequencing template. Sequenced by immunoSEQ multiplex PCR; TCRdb stores in-frame clones only, minus some. The table shows approximately 200,000 clones, with 58% occurring only once. Study-wide results and caveats: Alopecia totalis/universalis scalp especially showed more expanded CD8+ clones than normal scalp.

This chain connects TRBV4-1 to TRBJ2-1, with 9 nucleotides matching TRBD1. The TCR comes from a human donor with alopecia areata. The sequences come from CD4+ T cells sorted from blood, collected at week 24, from a patient treated with tofacitinib. The DNA of the CDR3 is TGCGCCAGCAGCCCGCGGACAGGGGTGGATGAGCAGTTCTTC. Amino acids: CASSPRTGVDEQFF.